A single sample gave rise to the 17 T cell receptor beta chains below, sequenced in a study of PD-1 blockade in classical Hodgkin lymphoma. TCRdb's copy holds only in-frame clones and misses some; the assay was immunoSEQ multiplex PCR. The data show about 25,000 clones, with approximately 95% seen just once and 3.5% to 5% held by the top ten. The time point here: newly diagnosed, previously untreated cHL patient sample. The sample consisted of peripheral blood mononuclear cells (PBMCs). These receptors were taken from a human donor with classical Hodgkin lymphoma.

Here the CDR3 DNA reads TGTGCCAGCAGTCTCTTGCCCGTGGGGAGTGAGCAGTTCTTC. It encodes CASSLLPVGSEQFF. The J gene is TRBJ2-1, the V gene TRBV28, with D maybe TRBD2 (5 bases). The CDR3 is 14 residues long. Germline CDR1 reads MDHEN; CDR2 reads SYDVKM. Between the trimmed V and J ends, which lost 5 bases and 9 bases, there was a span of 17 bases.

The V call is TRBV5-6, the J call TRBJ1-2; no clear D gene. The CDR3 is 15 residues long. V lost 1 base to trimming and J lost 1 base, with 11 bases between them. Germline V gene data show CDR1 as SGHDT and CDR2 as YYEEEE. The CDR3 loop is CASSLRGPVNYGYTF. The CDR3 nucleotides are TGTGCCAGCAGCTTGAGAGGGCCGGTTAACTATGGCTACACCTTC. Full variable domain (rest looked up from reference TRBV5-6 and TRBJ1-2): DAGVTQSPTHLIKTRGQQVTLRCSPKSGHDTVSWYQQALGQGPQFIFQYYEEEERQRGNFPDRFSGHQFPNYSSELNVNALLLGDSALYLCASSLRGPVNYGYTFGSGTRLTVV.

The chain recombines TRBV4-1 with TRBJ2-4, with 9 bases aligning to TRBD1. The CDR3 runs 17 residues. Germline CDR1 is MGHRA and CDR2 is YSYEKL. V gave up 3 bases and J gave up 0 bases; unmatched junction bases: 6. The CDR3 DNA is TGCGCCAGCAGCCACATAACAGGGGGCAGAGCCAAAAACATTCAGTACTTC. Protein sequence: CASSHITGGRAKNIQYF.

V usage is TRBV7-8 and J usage is TRBJ1-5; D is unresolved. Germline V gene data show CDR1 as SGHVS and CDR2 as FQNEAQ. The V and J ends lost 5 bases and 7 bases respectively, with 15 bases between them. The CDR3 length is 14 residues. The CDR3 nucleotides are TGTGCCAGCAGCCTTGGGTCGGAGGGACAGCCCCAGCATTTT. The encoded protein is CASSLGSEGQPQHF.

The chain has TRBV11-2 and TRBJ2-5; 8 bases fit TRBD1. Trimming took 5 bases from V and 5 from J; bases not matched to a gene: 13. The CDR3 contains 16 residues. The germline V gene encodes CDR1 SGHAT and CDR2 FQNNGV. CDR3 sequence: CASSGGVRGLEETQYF. As DNA, the CDR3 is TGTGCCAGCAGCGGAGGCGTCAGGGGGCTCGAGGAGACCCAGTACTTC.

The rearrangement links TRBV5-6 to TRBJ1-1, with D maybe TRBD1 (5 bases). This CDR3 region has 14 residues. In germline, CDR1 is SGHDT, CDR2 YYEEEE. V shed 2 bases and J shed 3 bases, with 11 bases lying between them. CDR3 DNA sequence: TGTGCCAGCAGCTTTGGGGGATGGGACACTGAAGCTTTCTTT. Translating it yields CASSFGGWDTEAFF.

This chain links TRBV19 with TRBJ1-4, with a possible D match to TRBD1 (5 bases). Trimming shortened V by 8 bases and J by 7 bases, and 11 bases separated the two germline ends. The CDR3 is 12 residues long. Germline assignment: CDR1 LNHDA and CDR2 SQIVND (reference sequence). The CDR3, as DNA: TGTGCCAGTTTCCGGGACGCTGAAAAACTGTTTTTT. Its translation: CASFRDAEKLFF.

This rearrangement joins TRBV4-3 to TRBJ2-7, with a weak D call TRBD1 (6 bases). Trimming shortened V by 4 bases and J by 3 bases, and 16 bases separated the two germline ends. This CDR3 has 15 amino acids. Germline-derived CDR1 and CDR2 are LGHNA and YSLEER. The CDR3 DNA follows: TGCGCCAGCAGCCCGGAACCCGGGACACACTACGAGCAGTACTTC. Its translation: CASSPEPGTHYEQYF.

This clone was seen a single time. V is TRBV6-5 and J is TRBJ2-1; TRBD2 matches 10 bases. This CDR3 is 15 amino acids long. With V trimmed by 5 bases and J by 6 bases, 7 bases remained unmatched. From germline, CDR1 is MNHEY and CDR2 SVGAGI. The CDR3 region is CASSPLAGASNEQFF. In DNA form, the CDR3 reads TGTGCCAGCAGTCCCCTAGCGGGAGCTTCCAATGAGCAGTTCTTC.

V gene TRBV7-9 combines with J gene TRBJ1-1, with 7 bases lining up with TRBD1. Germline V gene sequence: CDR1 SEHNR, CDR2 FQNEAQ (reference sequence). This CDR3 is 14 amino acids long. The J segment lost 2 bases and the V segment lost 5 bases, leaving 5 bases of the junction unmatched. The CDR3 nucleotides are TGTGCCAGCAGCCCGGGACAGTATAACACTGAAGCTTTCTTT. Protein: CASSPGQYNTEAFF.

The genes are TRBV18 and TRBJ2-5; 9 bases match TRBD1. The V gene end was trimmed by 3 bases and the J gene end by 5 bases; junction bases not matched to a gene: 7. Germline CDR1 is KGHSH and CDR2 is LQKENI. CDR3 length: 15 amino acids. This chain's CDR3 is CASSPLQGARETQYF. DNA for the CDR3: TGTGCCAGCTCACCCTTACAGGGGGCGCGGGAGACCCAGTACTTC.

This chain uses TRBV6-6 with TRBJ2-3; D is perhaps TRBD2 (6 bases). Trimming took off 5 bases at V and 2 bases at J, with 11 bases between the two ends. The CDR3 length is 14 residues. The germline V gene has CDR1 MNHNY and CDR2 SVGAGI (reference sequence). CDR3 bases: TGTGCCAGCAGTGGGAGGATTACCACAGATACGCAGTATTTT. Protein sequence: CASSGRITTDTQYF.

The chain combines TRBV15 with TRBJ1-5; D may be TRBD1 (6 bases). V lost 0 bases and J 11 bases, leaving 17 bases between the germline ends. Looked up from germline, CDR1 is LNHNV and CDR2 is YYDKDF (reference sequence). The CDR3 runs to 15 residues. The CDR3 DNA reads as TGTGCCACCAGCAGAGAAGCTGGGGGGCCCCCAGCCCAGCATTTT. Translation: CATSREAGGPPAQHF.

The chain links TRBV19 to TRBJ2-5; 9 nucleotides match TRBD2. This CDR3 region has 15 residues. V trimming: 0 bases; J trimming: 5 bases; junction bases outside the gene matches: 4. Germline CDR1 and CDR2: LNHDA and SQIVND (reference sequence). As DNA, the CDR3 is TGTGCCAGTAGTATAGACGGGCTAGCGGGGGAGACCCAGTACTTC. Translation: CASSIDGLAGETQYF.

The V gene is TRBV15, the J gene TRBJ2-1; possibly TRBD2 for D (6 bases). CDR1 is LNHNV, CDR2 YYDKDF, per germline (reference sequence). V lost 4 bases and J 5 bases, leaving 15 bases between the germline ends. This CDR3 spans 15 amino acids. CDR3 protein: CATSIAGWGDNEQFF. Here the CDR3 DNA reads TGTGCCACCAGCATTGCGGGGTGGGGGGACAATGAGCAGTTCTTC.

V gene TRBV10-2 combines with J gene TRBJ2-3; TRBD2 aligns across 16 bases. The CDR3 spans 17 residues. The germline V gene has CDR1 WSHSY and CDR2 SAAADI. J gave up 3 bases and V 6 bases, and 6 bases lay outside the gene matches. The CDR3 region has the DNA TGCGCCAGCAGAGGGACTAGCGGGAGGGCAGGGACAGATACGCAGTATTTT. This codes for CASRGTSGRAGTDTQYF.

CDR3 sequence reads: CAWSPTRGRGETQYF. The CDR3 nucleotides are TGTGCCTGGAGTCCAACAAGGGGTAGGGGGGAGACCCAGTACTTC. V gene TRBV30 combines with J gene TRBJ2-5; a weak D match, TRBD1 (6 bases). Trimming left V 2 bases short and J 5 bases short, with 18 bases between. The V gene's germline CDR1 is GTSNPN and CDR2 SVGIG (reference sequence). The CDR3 length is 15 residues. Together with reference TRBV30 and TRBJ2-5, the CDR3 gives the full variable domain: SQTIHQWPATLVQPVGSPLSLECTVEGTSNPNLYWYRQAAGRGLQLLFYSVGIGQISSEVPQNLSASRPQDRQFILSSKKLLLSDSGFYLCAWSPTRGRGETQYFGPGTRLLVL.